This T cell receptor beta chain was recorded in a study of cytomegalovirus exposure and HLA in healthy donors. About the research overall: Some 85 million unique TCRs from HLA-typed donors were held in an early data release. Overall study findings and caveats: Follow-up analysis later connected one missense variant in DCLRE1C with trimming of TCR beta V- and J-genes. Within an earlier analysis, most TCR beta V segments proved productive either about 90% or about 30% of the time.

Notes on this clone: What it binds is unknown.

PCR primers comprised 60 Vbeta and 13 Jbeta primers. Study processing details: In a later analysis, about 11 million of about 80 million unique beta chains occurred in at least two donors. Data came from immunoSEQ multiplex PCR; TCRdb stores just in-frame clones and leaves some out. Clonal size and the V and J genes are those of that table, whereas D and trimming came from the DNA. The sample has some 150,000 clones; around 75% are singletons. The CDR3 sequence is 18 residues long. V gave up 1 base and J gave up 1 base; unmatched junction bases: 7. Germline V gene lookup returns CDR1 GTSNPN and CDR2 SVGIG (reference sequence).

The genes are TRBV30 and TRBJ2-6; TRBD2 agrees at 10 bases. The sequence came from a man aged 60 to 69 in good health and CMV-seronegative. Sequencing used PBMCs. This CDR3 is CAWSAASGSWSGANVLTF. The CDR3 DNA is TGTGCCTGGAGTGCGGCTAGCGGGAGTTGGTCTGGGGCCAACGTCCTGACTTTC.